The T cell receptor (beta chain) described here comes from a study of blood T cell repertoires in COVID-19. Study context: PBMCs, B-cell-depleted T cells, or T cells provided the cDNA or gDNA that made up the material.

Germline assignment: CDR1 SGHNT and CDR2 YYREEE (reference sequence). J gave up 3 bases and V 10 bases, and 10 bases lay outside the gene matches. This CDR3 spans 13 amino acids. The study recruited people aged about 18 to 95 years across about two dozen US areas. Study processing details: Estimation of nucleated cell counts relied on the amplification of reference gene primers. Generated by immunoSEQ multiplex PCR, the TCRdb table keeps only in-frame clones and is missing some. That table is the source of V, J and clone size, and D and trimming were worked out from the DNA. Among some 190,000 clones, around 86% were seen once, and the ten largest hold approximately 5%.

Sequencing was carried out using PBMCs or T cells enriched from blood (not recorded which). The gene calls are TRBV5-4 and TRBJ2-7; TRBD2 agrees at 7 bases. The sequence was obtained from a man aged 40-49 years with acute COVID-19. In DNA form, the CDR3 reads TGTGCCCCTCCTTCGCGGACTAGCTACGAGCAGTACTTC. The encoded protein is CAPPSRTSYEQYF. The variable domain in full, completed from reference TRBV5-4 and TRBJ2-7, reads ETGVTQSPTHLIKTRGQQVTLRCSSQSGHNTVSWYQQALGQGPQFIFQYYREEENGRGNFPPRFSGLQFPNYSSELNVNALELDDSALYLCAPPSRTSYEQYFGPGTRLTVT.